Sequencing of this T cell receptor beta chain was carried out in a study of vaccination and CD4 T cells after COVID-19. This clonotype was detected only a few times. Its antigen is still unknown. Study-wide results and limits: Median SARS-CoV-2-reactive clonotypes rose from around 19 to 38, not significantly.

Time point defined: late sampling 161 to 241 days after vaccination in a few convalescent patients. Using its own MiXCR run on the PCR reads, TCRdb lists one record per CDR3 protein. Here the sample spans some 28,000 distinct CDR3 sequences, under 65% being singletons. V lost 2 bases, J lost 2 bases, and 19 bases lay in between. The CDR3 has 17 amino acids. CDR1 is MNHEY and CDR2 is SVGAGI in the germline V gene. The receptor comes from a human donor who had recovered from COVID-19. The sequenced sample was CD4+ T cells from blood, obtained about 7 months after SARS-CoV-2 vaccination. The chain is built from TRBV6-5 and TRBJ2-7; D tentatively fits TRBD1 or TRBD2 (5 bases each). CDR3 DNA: TGTGCCAGCAGTTACACGGCCGGGACCGCATACACCTACGAGCAGTACTTC. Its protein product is CASSYTAGTAYTYEQYF.